The rows below give T cell receptor beta chains drawn from one sample of a study of cytomegalovirus exposure and HLA in healthy donors. Assay used: immunoSEQ multiplex PCR; TCRdb lists only in-frame clones, some missing. Of 150,000 to 200,000 clones listed, approximately 83% are singletons. The sample comprised PBMCs. These receptors all come from a man between 18 and 35 years old in good health and CMV-seropositive. CDR3s include the opening cysteine and the closing phenylalanine or tryptophan. The D gene is left open where the match is weak. Where a row states a size, it is once, few, many or the class of an expanded clone; other rows omit it.

cdr3_aa	cdr3_nt	d_call	j_call	clone_size	v_call
CASSDNLGGTEAFF	TGTGCCAGCAGTGACAACTTGGGGGGAACTGAAGCTTTCTTT	-	TRBJ1-1	-	TRBV25-1
CAWRLAGGDTQYF	TGTGCCTGGAGACTAGCGGGGGGAGATACGCAGTATTTT	TRBD2	TRBJ2-3	-	TRBV30
CASSLVRQANTEAFF	TGTGCCAGCAGCTTGGTGAGACAGGCTAACACTGAAGCTTTCTTT	-	TRBJ1-1	few	TRBV5-6
CAWSHGTGTQETQYF	TGTGCCTGGAGTCACGGGACAGGAACCCAAGAGACCCAGTACTTC	TRBD1	TRBJ2-5	-	TRBV30
CASSLFTGQGTDEAFF	TGCGCCAGCAGTTTGTTCACAGGACAGGGGACCGATGAAGCTTTCTTT	TRBD1	TRBJ1-1	-	TRBV5-1
CASSPGRGTEQFF	TGTGCCAGCAGCCCAGGAAGGGGGACTGAGCAGTTCTTC	-	TRBJ2-1	few	TRBV7-6
CATSIGRDGGYEQYF	TGTGCCACCAGCATAGGGCGGGACGGAGGCTACGAGCAGTACTTC	-	TRBJ2-7	-	TRBV15
CASSPGLAIREQYF	TGTGCCAGCTCACCCGGACTAGCGATCCGCGAGCAGTACTTC	TRBD2	TRBJ2-7	few	TRBV18
CASSLGGGSNQPQHF	TGTGCCAGCAGCTTGGGGGGGGGTAGCAATCAGCCCCAGCATTTT	-	TRBJ1-5	-	TRBV5-5
CASSLSGNSPLHF	TGCGCCAGCAGCTTGTCGGGTAATTCACCCCTCCACTTT	-	TRBJ1-6	once	TRBV5-1
CASSLAQNSPLHF	TGTGCCAGCAGCTTAGCTCAGAATTCACCCCTCCACTTT	-	TRBJ1-6	-	TRBV7-2
CASSIGRTSGRQETQYF	TGTGCCAGCAGCATCGGCCGGACTAGCGGTAGACAAGAGACCCAGTACTTC	TRBD2	TRBJ2-5	-	TRBV9
CASSEAPPSSGGVNEQFF	TGTGCCAGCAGTGAAGCACCCCCCTCTAGCGGGGGGGTCAATGAGCAGTTCTTC	TRBD2	TRBJ2-1	-	TRBV2
CASSFRGSNEKLFF	TGCGCCAGCAGCTTTAGGGGTTCAAATGAAAAACTGTTTTTT	-	TRBJ1-4	-	TRBV5-1
CASSIPGQKLTGELFF	TGTGCCAGTAGTATCCCTGGGCAGAAGCTCACCGGGGAGCTGTTTTTT	-	TRBJ2-2	-	TRBV19
CASSLELAGLTDTQYF	TGCGCCAGCAGCTTGGAGCTAGCGGGGCTCACAGATACGCAGTATTTT	TRBD2	TRBJ2-3	-	TRBV5-1
CASGLVPEGITGELFF	TGTGCTAGTGGTTTGGTACCCGAGGGAATCACCGGGGAGCTGTTTTTT	-	TRBJ2-2	-	TRBV12-5
CASTPFSGELFF	TGTGCCAGTACCCCGTTTTCCGGGGAGCTGTTTTTT	-	TRBJ2-2	-	TRBV19
CSAETEGEKLFF	TGCAGCGCAGAAACGGAGGGGGAAAAACTGTTTTTT	-	TRBJ1-4	-	TRBV29-1
CASSQAISGGEQYF	TGTGCCAGCAGCCAAGCAATTAGCGGGGGCGAGCAGTACTTC	TRBD2	TRBJ2-7	-	TRBV4-2
CSVFTGVTYGYTF	TGCAGCGTTTTTACAGGGGTAACCTATGGCTACACCTTC	TRBD1	TRBJ1-2	-	TRBV29-1
CASSPFYNEQFF	TGTGCCAGCTCCCCTTTCTACAATGAGCAGTTCTTC	-	TRBJ2-1	-	TRBV18
CASSGQYEQYF	TGTGCCAGCTCAGGACAGTACGAGCAGTACTTC	-	TRBJ2-7	-	TRBV18
CASSSDRDRGYTF	TGTGCCAGCAGTTCAGACAGGGATCGCGGCTACACCTTC	TRBD1	TRBJ1-2	-	TRBV6-1
CATQTQGANYEQYF	TGTGCCACACAAACACAGGGGGCGAATTACGAGCAGTACTTC	TRBD1	TRBJ2-7	-	TRBV10-3
CASRRGVAETQYF	TGTGCCAGCCGCAGGGGGGTGGCGGAGACCCAGTACTTC	-	TRBJ2-5	once	TRBV7-6
CASSEWIGGSTDTQYF	TGTGCCAGCAGTGAATGGATCGGGGGTAGCACAGATACGCAGTATTTT	-	TRBJ2-3	-	TRBV25-1
CAIWTGLLYGYTF	TGTGCCATATGGACAGGGCTATTATATGGCTACACCTTC	TRBD1	TRBJ1-2	-	TRBV19
CSATLNGYTF	TGCAGTGCTACCTTAAATGGCTACACCTTC	-	TRBJ1-2	-	TRBV20-1
CASSSGQGNQPQHF	TGTGCCAGCAGTTCGGGACAGGGAAATCAGCCCCAGCATTTT	TRBD1	TRBJ1-5	-	TRBV2
CASSEGLATDTQYF	TGTGCCAGCAGTGAGGGACTAGCGACAGATACGCAGTATTTT	TRBD2	TRBJ2-3	-	TRBV6-1
CASSRTRSSYEQYF	TGCGCCAGCAGTAGGACACGAAGCTCCTACGAGCAGTACTTC	-	TRBJ2-7	once	TRBV10-1
CASSQEGRDTQYF	TGCGCCAGCAGCCAAGAGGGCAGAGATACGCAGTATTTT	-	TRBJ2-3	-	TRBV4-1
CASSVVGDRGTGELFF	TGTGCCAGCAGCGTAGTAGGGGACAGGGGCACCGGGGAGCTGTTTTTT	TRBD1	TRBJ2-2	-	TRBV9
CASSTSKQGSSYNSPLHF	TGTGCCAGTAGTACCTCAAAACAGGGAAGCTCCTATAATTCACCCCTCCACTTT	-	TRBJ1-6	once	TRBV19
CASSFSSGEYNEQFF	TGTGCCAGCAGCTTTTCGAGCGGGGAGTACAATGAGCAGTTCTTC	TRBD2	TRBJ2-1	-	TRBV7-3
CASSERLSEDEQYF	TGTGCCAGCAGTGAAAGACTATCTGAGGACGAGCAGTACTTC	-	TRBJ2-7	-	TRBV6-1
CASSQGRWDLNGYTF	TGCGCCAGCAGCCAAGGGAGGTGGGATTTAAATGGCTACACCTTC	-	TRBJ1-2	-	TRBV4-3
CASSLGRRDTQYF	TGTGCCAGCAGCTTGGGCAGGAGGGATACGCAGTATTTT	-	TRBJ2-3	-	TRBV5-6
CASSQAGQTQYF	TGTGCCAGCAGCCAAGCGGGTCAGACCCAGTACTTC	-	TRBJ2-5	-	TRBV4-2
CASSYGGRGVNYGYTF	TGTGCCAGCAGTTACGGAGGGAGGGGGGTTAACTATGGCTACACCTTC	-	TRBJ1-2	-	TRBV6-5
CASTRGGARTEAFF	TGTGCCAGCACCCGGGGGGGGGCGAGAACTGAAGCTTTCTTT	-	TRBJ1-1	-	TRBV10-3
CASSGQGYNQPQHF	TGTGCCAGCAGCGGACAGGGCTACAATCAGCCCCAGCATTTT	TRBD1	TRBJ1-5	-	TRBV7-9
CASSLGASGALQETQYF	TGCGCCAGCAGCTTGGGGGCTAGCGGGGCCCTGCAAGAGACCCAGTACTTC	TRBD2	TRBJ2-5	-	TRBV5-1
CASSLGVSSPLHF	TGCGCCAGCAGTCTAGGGGTTTCCTCACCCCTCCACTTT	-	TRBJ1-6	-	TRBV4-1
CASSLQRGYETQYF	TGCGCCAGCAGCCTGCAGCGGGGGTACGAGACCCAGTACTTC	TRBD2	TRBJ2-5	once	TRBV5-1
CASSQDYAGTTNTGELFF	TGTGCCAGCAGCCAAGATTACGCCGGGACAACGAACACCGGGGAGCTGTTTTTT	-	TRBJ2-2	-	TRBV14
CASTHGRDPYEQYF	TGTGCCAGCACCCATGGACGGGATCCCTACGAGCAGTACTTC	-	TRBJ2-7	-	TRBV7-9
CASSLYAGAGSGANVLTF	TGTGCCAGCAGCTTGTACGCGGGCGCGGGCTCTGGGGCCAACGTCCTGACTTTC	-	TRBJ2-6	few	TRBV5-8
CASAGWVSGEQYF	TGTGCCAGCGCTGGTTGGGTATCGGGGGAGCAGTACTTC	-	TRBJ2-5	-	TRBV5-6
CASSVSGGGNQPQHF	TGTGCCAGCAGCGTATCAGGGGGCGGGAATCAGCCCCAGCATTTT	TRBD1	TRBJ1-5	-	TRBV9
CASSSSPHYMQPQHF	TGTGCCAGCAGCTCCTCCCCCCACTACATGCAGCCCCAGCATTTT	-	TRBJ1-5	-	TRBV9
CASSHGGGREEQYF	TGTGCCAGCAGCCACGGGGGGGGGCGCGAGGAGCAGTACTTC	TRBD2	TRBJ2-7	once	TRBV11-2
CASRAYSNQPQHF	TGTGCCAGCAGAGCCTATAGCAATCAGCCCCAGCATTTT	-	TRBJ1-5	-	TRBV27
CASSSTSPLALAGGPYEQYF	TGTGCCAGCAGTTCCACTTCCCCGTTAGCTCTAGCGGGGGGCCCCTACGAGCAGTACTTC	TRBD2	TRBJ2-7	-	TRBV13
CASSLGDRGYEQYF	TGTGCCAGCAGCTTGGGGGACAGGGGCTACGAGCAGTACTTC	TRBD1	TRBJ2-7	-	TRBV5-4
CASLLREGGEKLFF	TGTGCCAGCCTACTGAGGGAGGGGGGTGAAAAACTGTTTTTT	-	TRBJ1-4	-	TRBV28